A single sample gave rise to the 11 T cell receptor beta chains below, sequenced in a study of human T cells and chemical hapten exposure. Time point given: pre-sensitization, week 0. Treatment noted: therapeutic diphenylcyclopropenone sensitization with weekly scalp DPC. In TCRdb, the RACE reads were re-called with MiXCR into one record per CDR3 protein. Found here are 240,000 or so distinct CDR3 sequences, approximately 8.4% of them singletons; the top ten hold under 2.5%. The sample was whole blood, taken in connection with sensitization to the hapten diphenylcyclopropenone (DPC). The origin of the receptors is a woman aged 40 to 50 with alopecia areata. Some clones in this sample may be carry-over from other donors' samples.

This chain connects TRBV12-3 or TRBV12-4 to TRBJ2-1; TRBD2 matches 9 bases. The CDR3 spans 16 residues. V dropped 1 base and J dropped 9; count of bases not matched to a gene: 10. DNA for the CDR3: TGTGCCAGCAGTTTAGGGCTAGCGGGGTCATACGGTGAGCAGTTCTTC. Its protein product is CASSLGLAGSYGEQFF.

There are many counts of this clonotype. At one end, the junction sequence differs from germline, possibly due to a read error. V usage is TRBV20-1 and J usage is TRBJ2-5; 8 bases line up with TRBD1. Germline assignment: CDR1 DFQATT and CDR2 SNEGSKA (reference sequence). The CDR3 spans 9 residues. CDR3 residues: CSAGTGGNF. The CDR3 region has the DNA TGCAGTGCCGGGACAGGCGGTAACTTC.

This rearrangement joins TRBV24-1 to TRBJ1-2; 8 positions match TRBD1. Germline CDR1 is KGHDR and CDR2 is SFDVKD. J lost 3 bases, V lost 2 bases, and 4 bases had no gene match. CDR3 size: 15 residues. This CDR3 is CATSDSTGVHYGYTF. In DNA, the CDR3 is TGTGCCACCAGTGATTCGACAGGGGTTCACTATGGCTACACCTTC.

This clonotype appeared a few times. DNA of the CDR3: TGTGCCAGCAGTTGGAAGGGGGTCGAGCAGTACTTC. It encodes CASSWKGVEQYF. V gene TRBV12-3 or TRBV12-4 combines with J gene TRBJ2-7, with a possible D match to TRBD1 (6 bases). The CDR3 length is 12 residues. The ends were cut back, 4 bases at V and 6 bases at J, with 10 bases in the middle.

The sample holds many counts of this clonotype. The chain links TRBV7-2 to TRBJ2-3; TRBD1 aligns across 8 bases. Unmatched junction bases numbered 9, after V lost 3 bases and J lost 4 bases. This CDR3 is 16 amino acids long. Germline V lookup: CDR1 SGHTA, CDR2 FQGNSA. This chain's CDR3 is CASSFRQGARSDTQYF. CDR3 in DNA: TGTGCCAGCAGCTTTAGGCAGGGGGCACGGTCAGATACGCAGTATTTT.

This clonotype was counted between two and nine times. J is TRBJ2-7 and V is TRBV3-1, with 10 bases fitting TRBD2. V trimming: 4 bases; J trimming: 0 bases; junction bases outside the gene matches: 9. Germline CDR1 LGHDT, CDR2 YNNKEL (reference sequence). The CDR3 is made up of 17 amino acids. CDR3 coding DNA: TGTGCCAGCAGCCCAAGTTGGACTAGCGGATCCTCCTACGAGCAGTACTTC. Its translation is CASSPSWTSGSSYEQYF.

This clonotype was detected many times. The junction shows a germline mismatch at one end, possibly a read error. The chain carries TRBV7-7 and TRBJ2-5; D is uncertain. The germline V gene has CDR1 SSHAT and CDR2 FNYEAQ (reference sequence). The CDR3 covers 15 residues. DNA of the CDR3: TGTGCTAGCAGCTTAGGTGCCAGGAAGGGAGAGACCCAGTACTTC. Protein: CASSLGARKGETQYF. The full variable domain, rest sourced from reference TRBV7-7 and TRBJ2-5, is GAGVSQSPRYKVTKRGQDVTLRCDPISSHATLYWYQQALGQGPEFLTYFNYEAQPDKSGLPSDRFSAERPEGSISTLTIQRTEQRDSAMYRCASSLGARKGETQYFGPGTRLLVL.

This chain joins TRBV4-1 and TRBJ2-1; 8 nucleotides line up with TRBD2. The CDR3 is 17 residues long. V shed 0 bases, J shed 5 bases, and the junction held 9 bases outside the gene matches. Germline lookup yields CDR1 MGHRA and CDR2 YSYEKL. The CDR3 nucleotides are TGCGCCAGCAGCCAAGATAGTCCGACTAGCGTTAACAATGAGCAGTTCTTC. Amino acids: CASSQDSPTSVNNEQFF.

The chain is built from TRBV3-1 and TRBJ1-4, with 9 bases lining up with TRBD1. V lost 2 bases to trimming and J lost 4 bases; unmatched junction nucleotides: 2. CDR1 is LGHDT, CDR2 YNNKEL, per germline (reference sequence). This CDR3 contains 15 residues. DNA for the CDR3: TGTGCCAGCAGCCAACAGACAGGGGGTAATGAAAAACTGTTTTTT. Residues: CASSQQTGGNEKLFF. Drawing the rest from reference TRBV3-1 and TRBJ1-4, the complete variable domain is DTAVSQTPKYLVTQMGNDKSIKCEQNLGHDTMYWYKQDSKKFLKIMFSYNNKELIINETVPNRFSPKSPDKAHLNLHINSLELGDSAVYFCASSQQTGGNEKLFFGSGTQLSVL.

This rearrangement joins TRBV30 to TRBJ2-7, with 7 nucleotides matching TRBD1. The ends lost 0 bases at V and 9 bases at J; junction bases unmatched: 11. The CDR3 has 14 residues. CDR1 is GTSNPN and CDR2 is SVGIG in the germline V gene (reference sequence). The DNA of the CDR3 is TGTGCCTGGAGTGTAGGAACGACAGGGTTCGGGCAGTACTTC. Its protein product is CAWSVGTTGFGQYF.

This clonotype was recorded a few times. The J gene is TRBJ1-6, the V gene TRBV28; D unclear. The CDR3 consists of 13 residues. Trimming stripped 5 bases from V and 8 bases from J, with 10 bases between. CDR1 MDHEN and CDR2 SYDVKM come from the germline V gene. CDR3 in amino acids: CASSKGRDSPLHF. CDR3 sequence (DNA): TGTGCCAGCAGTAAAGGACGGGATTCACCCCTCCACTTT.